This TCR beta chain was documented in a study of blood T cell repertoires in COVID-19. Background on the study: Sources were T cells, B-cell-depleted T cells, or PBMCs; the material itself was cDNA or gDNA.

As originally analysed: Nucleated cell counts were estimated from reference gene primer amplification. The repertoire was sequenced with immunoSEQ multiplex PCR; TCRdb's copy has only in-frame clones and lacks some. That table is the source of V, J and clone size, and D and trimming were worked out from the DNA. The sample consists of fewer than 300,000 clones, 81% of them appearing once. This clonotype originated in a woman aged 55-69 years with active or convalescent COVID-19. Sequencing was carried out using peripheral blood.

The CDR3 DNA reads TGTGCCACCAGCAGGGACAGGGCGACCGGGGAGCTGTTTTTT. Amino acid sequence: CATSRDRATGELFF. The chain uses TRBV15 and TRBJ2-2; 8 positions match TRBD1. CDR1 is LNHNV and CDR2 is YYDKDF in the germline V gene (reference sequence). Trimming cost V 3 bases and J 5 bases; bases outside gene matches: 2. The length of the CDR3 is 14 residues.